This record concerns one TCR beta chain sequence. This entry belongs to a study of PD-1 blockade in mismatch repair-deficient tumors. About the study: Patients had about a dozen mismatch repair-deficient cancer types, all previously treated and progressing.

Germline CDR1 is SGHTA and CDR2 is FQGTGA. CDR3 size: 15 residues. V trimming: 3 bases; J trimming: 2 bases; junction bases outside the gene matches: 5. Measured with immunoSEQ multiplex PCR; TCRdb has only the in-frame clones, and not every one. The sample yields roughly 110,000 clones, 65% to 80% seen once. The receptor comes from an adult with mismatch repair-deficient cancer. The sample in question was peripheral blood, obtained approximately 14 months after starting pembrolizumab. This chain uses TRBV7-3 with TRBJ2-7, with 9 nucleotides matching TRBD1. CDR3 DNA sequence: TGTGCCAGCAGCTTGGGACAGGGCAATACCTACGAGCAGTACTTC. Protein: CASSLGQGNTYEQYF.